These 12 T cell receptor beta chains were sequenced from one sample in a study of shared T cell receptors in the human thymus. Sequencing used immunoSEQ multiplex PCR; TCRdb keeps in-frame clones, though not all of them. Among about 660,000 clones listed, around nine tenths were seen once. These sequences were also reported in another study, on human thymus T cells.

Specimen: thymocytes. Receptors were obtained from a boy under three years old with a congenital heart defect.

This chain links TRBV19 with TRBJ1-5; 9 bases fit TRBD1. The V segment lost 4 bases and the J segment 4 bases; nucleotides outside the gene matches: 11. Germline lookup yields CDR1 LNHDA and CDR2 SQIVND (reference sequence). The length of the CDR3 is 17 residues. The CDR3 DNA reads as TGTGCCAGTAGTAGGGTTTCGGGACAGGGAGGAAATCAGCCCCAGCATTTT. Translating gives CASSRVSGQGGNQPQHF.

This sequence joins TRBV18 and TRBJ1-5; 8 bases map to TRBD1. V was clipped by 3 bases and J by 7 bases; unmatched bases: 5. The CDR3 covers 14 residues. Germline assignment: CDR1 KGHSH and CDR2 LQKENI. The CDR3 region is CASSPRGLGQPQHF. The CDR3 bases are TGTGCCAGCTCACCCAGGGGGCTGGGCCAGCCCCAGCATTTT.

This chain uses TRBV14 with TRBJ2-7; 7 bases are a match to TRBD2. V was pared by 3 bases and J by 6 bases, with 14 bases of the junction left unmatched. Germline V gives CDR1 SGHDN, CDR2 FVKESK. The CDR3 sequence is 16 residues long. CDR3 sequence reads: CASSQIREDTLIEQYF. CDR3 coding DNA: TGTGCCAGCAGCCAGATCCGGGAGGATACGTTGATCGAGCAGTACTTC.

This chain joins TRBV19 and TRBJ2-7; 7 positions agree with TRBD1. V dropped 4 bases and J dropped 1; count of bases not matched to a gene: 7. Germline V lookup: CDR1 LNHDA, CDR2 SQIVND (reference sequence). This CDR3 has 15 residues. DNA of the CDR3: TGTGCCAGTAGTAAGAAACCGGGACAGTCCTACGAGCAGTACTTC. This encodes CASSKKPGQSYEQYF.

The chain combines TRBV7-2 with TRBJ2-4; D possibly corresponds to TRBD2 (8 bases). CDR3 length: 17 amino acids. Germline values: CDR1 SGHTA, CDR2 FQGNSA. Trimming stripped 5 bases from V and 12 bases from J, with 29 bases between. The CDR3 DNA follows: TGTGCCAGCAGCCTCCCCGGGGGGGACAGCGATCATAAAACTCAGTACTTC. Translating it yields CASSLPGGDSDHKTQYF.

The V call is TRBV27, the J call TRBJ2-7, with a tentative D call TRBD1 (5 bases). This CDR3 contains 15 residues. The germline V and J ends were trimmed by 6 bases and 2 bases, with 17 bases remaining between them. Germline V gene lookup returns CDR1 MNHEY and CDR2 SMNVEV (reference sequence). CDR3 DNA sequence: TGTGCCAGCAGGCCAGGACCAGGGATCACCTACGAGCAGTACTTC. It encodes CASRPGPGITYEQYF.

The genes are TRBV10-1 and TRBJ2-7; D is perhaps TRBD1 (5 bases). Trimming stripped 5 bases from V and 0 bases from J, with 11 bases between. The CDR3 loop spans 14 amino acids. CDR1 and CDR2 from the germline V gene are WNHNN and SYGVQD (reference sequence). The CDR3 DNA reads as TGCGCCAGCAGTTTATTGGGGCTCTCCTACGAGCAGTACTTC. Its protein product is CASSLLGLSYEQYF.

The chain combines TRBV4-3 with TRBJ1-4; no clear D gene. The V and J ends lost 0 bases and 10 bases respectively, with 6 bases between them. Germline V lookup: CDR1 LGHNA, CDR2 YSLEER. This CDR3 has 12 amino acids. In DNA, the CDR3 is TGCGCCAGCAGCCAAGATCACGGAAAACTGTTTTTT. Amino acid sequence: CASSQDHGKLFF.

This clone came up a few times. The rearrangement links TRBV14 to TRBJ2-5; 9 bases agree with TRBD2. Germline assignment: CDR1 SGHDN and CDR2 FVKESK. CDR3 length: 15 amino acids. Trimming at V came to 5 bases and at J to 3 bases, leaving 7 bases not matched to a gene. The CDR3 region is CASSSRLAEKETQYF. CDR3 DNA: TGTGCCAGCAGCAGCCGACTAGCGGAAAAAGAGACCCAGTACTTC.

The J gene is TRBJ2-1, the V gene TRBV7-9; possible D gene TRBD1, 6 bases. V was clipped by 5 bases and J by 2 bases, with 22 bases between them. The CDR3 extends over 18 amino acids. Germline V gene sequence: CDR1 SEHNR, CDR2 FQNEAQ (reference sequence). The CDR3 region is CASSPPGHPRGPYNEQFF. The CDR3 nucleotides read TGTGCCAGCAGCCCTCCGGGACACCCTAGGGGCCCCTACAATGAGCAGTTCTTC.

The chain is built from TRBV10-1 and TRBJ2-7; 7 bases are a match to TRBD2. CDR1 and CDR2 (germline): WNHNN, SYGVQD (reference sequence). The V and J ends lost 0 bases and 5 bases, in that order; junction bases with no gene match: 1. This CDR3 has 13 amino acids. CDR3 DNA sequence: TGCGCCAGCAGTGAGTCGCGGGGGAACGAGCAGTACTTC. Protein product: CASSESRGNEQYF.

This clone was detected only once. The chain joins TRBV5-4 to TRBJ2-1; the match to TRBD2 covers 9 bases. The germline V gene encodes CDR1 SGHNT and CDR2 YYREEE (reference sequence). CDR3 length: 15 residues. With V trimmed by 0 bases and J by 6 bases, 4 bases remained unmatched. The DNA for the CDR3 is TGTGCCAGCAGCTTGGGAGCGGGAGGAGGCAATGAGCAGTTCTTC. Protein product: CASSLGAGGGNEQFF.